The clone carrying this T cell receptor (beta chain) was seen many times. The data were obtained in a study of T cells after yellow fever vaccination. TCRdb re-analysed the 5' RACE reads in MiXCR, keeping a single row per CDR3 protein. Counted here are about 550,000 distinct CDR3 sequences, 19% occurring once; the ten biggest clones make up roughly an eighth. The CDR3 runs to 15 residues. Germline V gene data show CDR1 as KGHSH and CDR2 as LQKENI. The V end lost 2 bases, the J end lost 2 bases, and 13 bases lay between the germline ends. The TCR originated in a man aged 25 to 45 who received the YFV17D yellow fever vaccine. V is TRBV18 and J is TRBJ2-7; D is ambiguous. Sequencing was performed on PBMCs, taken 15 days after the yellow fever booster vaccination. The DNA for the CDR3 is TGTGCCAGCTCACCATACGGAGACTCGGCCTACGAGCAGTACTTC. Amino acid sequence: CASSPYGDSAYEQYF.